This is a list of T cell receptor beta chains from one sample in a study of blood T cell repertoires in COVID-19. Generated by immunoSEQ multiplex PCR, the TCRdb table keeps only in-frame clones and is missing some. Here the sample spans approximately 360,000 clones, 89% being singletons. The sequenced material came from peripheral blood. The receptor source for this set is a man in his forties with acute or convalescent COVID-19. Each CDR3 is given with its conserved first and last residue.

J,V,CDR3
TRBJ2-7,TRBV10-3,CAISFSGYISYEQYF
TRBJ2-2,TRBV30,CAWRRYGNTGELFF
TRBJ2-7,TRBV27,CASSSHGTSGTYEQYF
TRBJ2-1,TRBV5-1,CASSARTSYEQFF
TRBJ2-2,TRBV4-1,CASSERGEAGELFF
TRBJ2-1,TRBV10-1,CASSGPSGGGRGEQFF
TRBJ1-1,TRBV30,CAWSLLSEAFF
TRBJ1-1,TRBV30,CAWRPGRVNTEAFF
TRBJ1-5,TRBV19,CASSISDRDQPQHF
TRBJ1-3,TRBV30,CAWDRSGNTIYF
TRBJ2-2,TRBV12-3/TRBV12-4,CASSIGGNGELFF
TRBJ1-1,TRBV9,CASSASQAVGANTEAFF
TRBJ2-1,TRBV19,CASKLAGEQFF
TRBJ2-3,TRBV5-1,CASSSATLAGGSTDTQYF
TRBJ1-1,TRBV6-5,CASSYSIAGNTEAFF
TRBJ2-7,TRBV7-9,CASSLAWSKEQYF
TRBJ2-2,TRBV4-2,CASSQGQGANTGELFF
TRBJ1-1,TRBV11-2,CASSRTPGGNTEAFF
TRBJ2-5,TRBV11-2,CASSLGQGLETQYF
TRBJ2-5,TRBV11-2,CASSLYGREQETQYF
TRBJ2-3,TRBV5-4,CASSYAGGSTDTQYF
TRBJ2-7,TRBV19,CASSITPRGNEQYF
TRBJ2-3,TRBV10-3,CAIKGPGLAGYPVQYF
TRBJ1-6,TRBV6-5,CASREGQTQILHF
TRBJ2-7,TRBV5-4,CASSLGRGELYEQYF
TRBJ2-7,TRBV19,CASSTGLGSYEQYF
TRBJ1-5,TRBV7-3,CASSLGVGGGSNQPQHF
TRBJ2-3,TRBV6-1,CASSERGGFDTQYF
TRBJ2-1,TRBV30,CAWSVPGTRSPNNEQFF
TRBJ2-1,TRBV29-1,CSVVGTSGRTYNEQFF
TRBJ2-3,TRBV5-8,CASSGQVGDTQYF
TRBJ1-5,TRBV6-2/TRBV6-3,CASSGGSTYSNQPQHF
TRBJ2-2,TRBV7-9,CASSSPGPTDTGELFF
TRBJ1-6,TRBV15,CATSGDREYSPLHF